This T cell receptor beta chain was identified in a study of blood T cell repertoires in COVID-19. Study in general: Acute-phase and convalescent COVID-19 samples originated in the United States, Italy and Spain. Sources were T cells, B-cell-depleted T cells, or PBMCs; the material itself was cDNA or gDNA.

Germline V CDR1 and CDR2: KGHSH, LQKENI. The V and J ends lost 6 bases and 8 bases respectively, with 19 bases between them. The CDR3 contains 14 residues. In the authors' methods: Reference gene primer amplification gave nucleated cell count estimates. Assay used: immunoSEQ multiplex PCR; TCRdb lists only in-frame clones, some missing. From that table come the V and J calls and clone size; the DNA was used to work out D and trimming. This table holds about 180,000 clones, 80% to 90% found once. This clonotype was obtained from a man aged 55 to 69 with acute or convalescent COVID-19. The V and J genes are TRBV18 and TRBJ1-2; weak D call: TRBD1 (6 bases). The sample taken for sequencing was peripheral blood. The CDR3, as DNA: TGTGCCAGCTCGTATACGGGACAATCGGCGGGCTACACCTTC. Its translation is CASSYTGQSAGYTF.